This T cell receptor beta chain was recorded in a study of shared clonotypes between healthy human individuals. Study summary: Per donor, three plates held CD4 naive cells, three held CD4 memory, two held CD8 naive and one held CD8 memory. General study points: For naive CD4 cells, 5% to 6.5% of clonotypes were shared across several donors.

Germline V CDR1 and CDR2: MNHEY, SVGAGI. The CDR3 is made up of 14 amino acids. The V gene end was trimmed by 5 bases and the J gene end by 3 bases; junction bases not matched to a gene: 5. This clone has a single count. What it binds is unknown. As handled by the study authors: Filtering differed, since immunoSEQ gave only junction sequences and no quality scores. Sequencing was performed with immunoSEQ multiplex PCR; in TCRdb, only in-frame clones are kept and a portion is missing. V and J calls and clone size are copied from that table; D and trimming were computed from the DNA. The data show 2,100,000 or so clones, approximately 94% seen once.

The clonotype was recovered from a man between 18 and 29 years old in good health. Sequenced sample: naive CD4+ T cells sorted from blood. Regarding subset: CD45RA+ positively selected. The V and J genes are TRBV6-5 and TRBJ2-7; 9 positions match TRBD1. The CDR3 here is CASSTDRGGYEQYF. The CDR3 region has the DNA TGTGCCAGCAGTACGGACAGGGGCGGCTACGAGCAGTACTTC.